The sequence of this T cell receptor (beta chain) was determined in a study of blood T cells in healthy people across ages. Findings of the study overall: Roughly linear age-related decline in beta diversity appeared, significant by age around 40. Whereas aged donors had fewer naive CD4+ cells, long-lived donors had more of them and higher diversity. Underestimates were what the diversity estimates from one million T cells were considered to be.

Sample-barcoded 5' priming and a J-beta primer mix drove a second PCR of about 7 to 11 cycles. TCRdb analysed the 5' RACE reads with MiXCR anew, one entry per CDR3 protein. The sample gives roughly 2 million distinct CDR3 sequences, roughly 49% of which show up once; 2% to 2.5% is in the top ten. V shed 3 bases and J shed 4 bases, with 18 bases lying between them. CDR1 and CDR2 from the germline V gene are MDHEN and SYDVKM. The CDR3 length is 16 residues. Sample donors were healthy Caucasian individuals that came from Russia, aged roughly 6 to 100. This clonotype was picked up one time. Its antigen is not identified.

The TCR comes from a woman in her thirties or forties in good health. Sequenced: blood. The rearrangement uses TRBV28 and TRBJ1-1; perhaps TRBD1 as D (5 bases). The CDR3 loop reads CASSLAGLWATTEAFF. Here the CDR3 DNA reads TGTGCCAGCAGTTTGGCAGGGCTCTGGGCCACCACTGAAGCTTTCTTT.